This T cell receptor beta chain was observed in a study of cytomegalovirus exposure and HLA in healthy donors. This clone was detected only once. Germline lookup yields CDR1 ENHRY and CDR2 SYGVKD. This CDR3 is 14 amino acids long. The V and J ends lost 10 bases and 1 base respectively, with 16 bases between them. The PCR contained 60 Vbeta and 13 Jbeta primers. Original analysis: Unique TCR beta chains numbered about 80 million in a later analysis, with roughly 11 million shared. The assay was immunoSEQ multiplex PCR, and TCRdb's table has in-frame clones only and misses some. That table supplies the V and J calls and clone size; D and trimming were determined from the DNA. Of tens of thousands of clones in the sample, under 85% were seen once.

Sequencing used PBMCs. V and J are TRBV10-3 and TRBJ1-1; TRBD1 is a possible D gene (5 bases). The clonotype was recovered from a young woman in good health and CMV-seronegative. CDR3 bases: TGTGCCACCTTCCCGGGACTTACGAACACTGAAGCTTTCTTT. It yields the protein CATFPGLTNTEAFF.